Listed here are 26 T cell receptor beta chains from one sample, sequenced in a study of cytomegalovirus exposure and HLA in healthy donors. Use of 60 Vbeta and 13 Jbeta primers characterized the PCR. TCRdb's copy holds only in-frame clones and misses some; the assay was immunoSEQ multiplex PCR. The data hold 180,000 or so clones, with 9.5% observed a single time. The material sequenced was PBMCs. These receptors all come from a woman aged 25 to 39 in good health and CMV-seropositive.

The chain employs TRBV18 and TRBJ2-7; 11 bases are a match to TRBD1. This CDR3 contains 15 residues. Germline-derived CDR1 and CDR2 are KGHSH and LQKENI. With V trimmed by 3 bases and J by 5 bases, 6 bases remained unmatched. CDR3 nucleotides: TGTGCCAGCTCACCGACGGACAGGGGGCTCGACGAGCAGTACTTC. This encodes CASSPTDRGLDEQYF.

This clone was seen only a few times. This rearrangement joins TRBV4-1 to TRBJ2-2, with a weak D call TRBD1 (6 bases). Germline assignment: CDR1 MGHRA and CDR2 YSYEKL. This CDR3 has 16 amino acids. V was trimmed by 5 bases and J by 6 bases, leaving 19 bases between them. CDR3 DNA: TGCGCCAGCAGCGAGGGGGTGGGGGCCTCGGCCGGGGAGCTGTTTTTT. Amino acids: CASSEGVGASAGELFF.

The V gene is TRBV30, the J gene TRBJ2-3; 8 positions match TRBD2. V was clipped by 2 bases and J by 0 bases; unmatched bases: 7. Germline loops: CDR1 GTSNPN, CDR2 SVGIG (reference sequence). CDR3 length equals 16 residues. The CDR3 here is CAWSPGTRGSTDTQYF. CDR3 DNA: TGTGCCTGGAGTCCGGGGACTAGAGGGAGCACAGATACGCAGTATTTT. Variable domain in full (rest from reference TRBV30 and TRBJ2-3): SQTIHQWPATLVQPVGSPLSLECTVEGTSNPNLYWYRQAAGRGLQLLFYSVGIGQISSEVPQNLSASRPQDRQFILSSKKLLLSDSGFYLCAWSPGTRGSTDTQYFGPGTRLTVL.

This clone was detected many times. This CDR3 is also generated by other DNA sequences in the sample. The rearrangement uses TRBV29-1 and TRBJ2-7; possible D gene TRBD2, 6 bases. Deletions cut 4 bases from V and 2 bases from J, with 9 bases between. The CDR3 contains 12 residues. Per the germline V gene, CDR1 is SQVTM and CDR2 is ANQGSEA. The CDR3 sequence is CSVVEGTYEQYF. As DNA, the CDR3 is TGCAGCGTTGTGGAGGGGACCTACGAGCAGTACTTC.

This clone turned up a few times. The chain carries TRBV2 and TRBJ1-2, with a weak D call TRBD1 (6 bases). The V gene's germline CDR1 is SNHLY and CDR2 FYNNEI. This CDR3 contains 15 residues. V was cut by 7 bases and J by 2 bases, with 17 bases left in between. The CDR3: CASTRFGGANYGYTF. In DNA form, the CDR3 reads TGTGCCAGCACCCGATTCGGGGGGGCGAACTATGGCTACACCTTC. Supplemented by reference TRBV2 and TRBJ1-2, the full variable domain reads EPEVTQTPSHQVTQMGQEVILRCVPISNHLYFYWYRQILGQKVEFLVSFYNNEISEKSEIFDDQFSVERPDGSNFTLKIRSTKLEDSAMYFCASTRFGGANYGYTFGSGTRLTVV.

V is TRBV5-1 and J is TRBJ1-1; TRBD1 matches 7 bases. Trimming cost V 3 bases and J 5 bases; bases outside gene matches: 10. The CDR3 sequence is 15 residues long. CDR1 is SGHRS, CDR2 YFSETQ, per germline. CDR3 residues: CASSSSTGMRTEAFF. The CDR3 nucleotides read TGCGCCAGCAGCTCGTCGACAGGGATGCGGACTGAAGCTTTCTTT.

This clone was counted a few times. The CDR3 nucleotides read TGTGCCAGCAGCGCCGGACTAGCGCATACGCAGTATTTT. It is translated as CASSAGLAHTQYF. The chain uses TRBV9 and TRBJ2-3, with TRBD2 matching 9 bases. V was pared by 3 bases and J by 7 bases, with 3 bases of the junction left unmatched. The CDR3 is 13 residues long. Germline V gives CDR1 SGDLS, CDR2 YYNGEE.

V is TRBV2 and J is TRBJ1-2; D perhaps matches TRBD1 (5 bases). Germline CDR1 reads SNHLY; CDR2 reads FYNNEI. The CDR3 has 14 residues. With 6 bases removed from V and 5 bases from J, the gap between germline ends came to 16 bases. CDR3 sequence reads: CASRGGRLTYGYTF. CDR3 nucleotides: TGTGCCAGCAGGGGGGGGAGACTAACATATGGCTACACCTTC.

The chain combines TRBV11-2 with TRBJ1-1, with TRBD1 matching over 7 bases. The germline gives CDR1 SGHAT, CDR2 FQNNGV. The CDR3 contains 15 residues. With V trimmed by 0 bases and J by 4 bases, 5 bases remained unmatched. This CDR3 is CASSLESAGGTEAFF. The DNA of the CDR3 is TGTGCCAGCAGCTTAGAAAGCGCAGGGGGCACTGAAGCTTTCTTT.

This clone came up a few times. V is TRBV4-1 and J is TRBJ1-1; no definite D call. Looked up from germline, CDR1 is MGHRA and CDR2 is YSYEKL. This CDR3 is built from 16 residues. Trimming cost V 3 bases and J 6 bases, with 20 bases left between them. DNA for the CDR3: TGCGCCAGCAGCCAGAGATTCATCGGTGCGGTGCCTGAAGCTTTCTTT. Protein: CASSQRFIGAVPEAFF.

The CDR3: CAISEFGQGGNGYTF. CDR3 DNA: TGTGCCATCAGTGAGTTTGGACAGGGGGGGAATGGCTACACCTTC. The chain recombines TRBV10-3 with TRBJ1-2; 10 nucleotides line up with TRBD1. This CDR3 spans 15 amino acids. The V gene end was trimmed by 1 base and the J gene end by 6 bases; junction bases not matched to a gene: 5. Germline CDR1 and CDR2: ENHRY and SYGVKD.

The chain recombines TRBV5-1 with TRBJ2-3, with 7 bases identical to TRBD2. V lost 4 bases to trimming and J lost 5 bases; unmatched junction nucleotides: 4. Germline V lookup: CDR1 SGHRS, CDR2 YFSETQ. CDR3 length: 13 residues. CDR3 sequence reads: CASSLTSLDTQYF. In DNA form, the CDR3 reads TGCGCCAGCAGCCTGACTAGCCTAGATACGCAGTATTTT.

This clone was detected only a few times. The chain carries TRBV15 and TRBJ2-1; weak D call: TRBD2 (5 bases). V lost 3 bases, J lost 4 bases, and 13 bases lay in between. CDR1 and CDR2 (germline): LNHNV, YYDKDF (reference sequence). There are 15 residues in the CDR3. The CDR3 here is CATSSSGKTYNEQFF. The CDR3 DNA is TGTGCCACCAGCAGTTCCGGGAAAACTTACAATGAGCAGTTCTTC.

This clone was observed a handful of times. The V and J genes are TRBV5-1 and TRBJ2-7, with TRBD2 matching over 8 bases. There are 13 residues in the CDR3. The V gene's germline CDR1 is SGHRS and CDR2 YFSETQ. J gave up 4 bases and V 5 bases, and 5 bases lay outside the gene matches. The CDR3 DNA reads TGCGCCAGCAGACTCAGCGGGAGATACGAGCAGTACTTC. This encodes CASRLSGRYEQYF.

This rearrangement joins TRBV2 to TRBJ2-7; 14 nucleotides agree with TRBD2. CDR1 and CDR2 from the germline V gene are SNHLY and FYNNEI. The CDR3 spans 16 residues. Germline trimming cut 6 bases from V and 5 bases from J; bases unmatched to any gene: 9. CDR3 protein: CASSPPGLAGVNEQYF. The CDR3 DNA reads as TGTGCCAGCAGCCCCCCGGGACTAGCGGGAGTGAACGAGCAGTACTTC.

This clone was picked up a small number of times. The genes are TRBV27 and TRBJ1-1; D unclear. V was clipped by 2 bases and J by 8 bases, with 6 bases between them. CDR3 length: 11 amino acids. CDR1 and CDR2 from the germline V gene are MNHEY and SMNVEV (reference sequence). The CDR3 here is CASSLAGEAFF. CDR3 DNA sequence: TGTGCCAGCAGTTTAGCCGGGGAAGCTTTCTTT.

This clone was recorded a few times. The V call is TRBV6-1, the J call TRBJ1-5; 8 nucleotides align to TRBD1. The CDR3 has 16 amino acids. Germline assignment: CDR1 MNHNS and CDR2 SASEGT. J lost 2 bases, V lost 3 bases, and 6 bases had no gene match. This CDR3 is CASSDNRGEGNQPQHF. DNA for the CDR3: TGTGCCAGCAGTGATAACAGGGGGGAGGGCAATCAGCCCCAGCATTTT.

The chain uses TRBV6-5 and TRBJ2-2, with D tentatively TRBD1 (5 bases). The germline V gene has CDR1 MNHEY and CDR2 SVGAGI. V was clipped by 2 bases and J by 6 bases, with 13 bases between them. There are 15 residues in the CDR3. The CDR3 loop reads CASSYGQGWAGELFF. For the CDR3, the DNA is TGTGCCAGCAGTTACGGGCAGGGATGGGCCGGGGAGCTGTTTTTT.

CDR3 in DNA: TGTGCCAGCAGCTTAGGGACTAGCGGGAGAGGAATCGACGAGCAGTACTTC. It codes for CASSLGTSGRGIDEQYF. The gene calls are TRBV11-2 and TRBJ2-7; TRBD2 aligns across 13 bases. Per the germline V gene, CDR1 is SGHAT and CDR2 is FQNNGV. This CDR3 region has 17 residues. V lost 1 base and J lost 5; bases outside the gene matches: 8.

The genes are TRBV12-5 and TRBJ1-5; D is possibly TRBD1 (5 bases). V lost 3 bases, J lost 4 bases, and 13 bases lay in between. This CDR3 is 15 amino acids long. Looked up from germline, CDR1 is LGHNT and CDR2 is FRNRAP. Written as DNA, the CDR3 is TGTGCTAGTGGTTTCCGAGTAGGGGCTAATCAGCCCCAGCATTTT. Its protein is CASGFRVGANQPQHF.

Concerning this clone itself: This CDR3 fails to terminate in the conserved phenylalanine or tryptophan, so it likely reflects a read error. The chain recombines TRBV5-8 with TRBJ1-1; maybe TRBD1 (6 bases). The CDR3 consists of 14 residues. Per the germline V gene, CDR1 is SGHTS and CDR2 is YDEGEE. This CDR3 is CASSLRTANTEAFV. DNA of the CDR3: TGTGCAAGCAGCTTGAGGACAGCTAACACTGAAGCTTTCGTT.

This clone has only a few counts. V gene TRBV18 combines with J gene TRBJ2-3; unclear D gene. V lost 6 bases to trimming and J lost 1 base, with 8 bases between them. The CDR3 totals 13 residues. Looked up from germline, CDR1 is KGHSH and CDR2 is LQKENI. The CDR3 nucleotides read TGTGCCAGCTCGGGTGCGGGCACAGATACGCAGTATTTT. Encoded protein: CASSGAGTDTQYF.

The chain couples TRBV7-8 to TRBJ2-3; D might be TRBD2 (6 bases). This CDR3 comprises 13 residues. Germline lookup yields CDR1 SGHVS and CDR2 FQNEAQ. Trimming pared 3 bases from V and 3 bases from J, leaving 7 bases between. In nucleotides, the CDR3 is TGTGCCAGCAGCTTCGGGAGTACAGATACGCAGTATTTT. It encodes CASSFGSTDTQYF.

This chain joins TRBV27 and TRBJ2-7, with D perhaps matching TRBD1 (6 bases). The V gene lost 2 bases and the J gene lost 6 bases, with 11 bases spanning the gap. The CDR3 spans 13 residues. Germline V CDR1 and CDR2: MNHEY, SMNVEV (reference sequence). The CDR3 loop reads CASSLSSGAEQYF. The CDR3, as DNA: TGTGCCAGCAGTTTAAGCTCAGGGGCCGAGCAGTACTTC.

This clone has only a few counts. The chain carries TRBV28 and TRBJ1-5; no definite D call. The germline V gene has CDR1 MDHEN and CDR2 SYDVKM. The CDR3 consists of 16 residues. Trimming removed 5 bases from V and 8 bases from J, with 22 bases in between. In nucleotides, the CDR3 is TGTGCCAGCAGTCCTCCGGTCGTACCTCCGGGAAAGCCCCAGCATTTT. Its protein product is CASSPPVVPPGKPQHF.

This clone was counted a few times. This chain connects TRBV29-1 to TRBJ1-2, with a weak D call TRBD1 (5 bases). V lost 3 bases and J 4 bases, leaving 24 bases between the germline ends. Germline V gene sequence: CDR1 SQVTM, CDR2 ANQGSEA. This CDR3 comprises 17 residues. The CDR3: CSVDHRDYMGEGYGYTF. CDR3 nucleotide sequence: TGCAGCGTTGACCACCGGGACTATATGGGCGAGGGCTATGGCTACACCTTC.